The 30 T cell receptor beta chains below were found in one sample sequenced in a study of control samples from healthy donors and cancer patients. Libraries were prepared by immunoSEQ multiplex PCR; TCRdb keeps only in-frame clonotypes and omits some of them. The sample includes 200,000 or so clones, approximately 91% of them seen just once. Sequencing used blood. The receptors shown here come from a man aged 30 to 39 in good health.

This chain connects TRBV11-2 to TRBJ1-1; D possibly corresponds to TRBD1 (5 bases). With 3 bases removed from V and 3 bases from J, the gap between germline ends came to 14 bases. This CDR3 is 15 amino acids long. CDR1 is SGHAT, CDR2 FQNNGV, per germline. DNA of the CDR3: TGTGCCAGCAGCTTGGGTTTGGGGGAGGACACTGAAGCTTTCTTT. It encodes CASSLGLGEDTEAFF.

For the CDR3, the DNA is TGTGCCAGTAGTATAACGGGGAGCCAAGAGACCCAGTACTTC. The encoded protein is CASSITGSQETQYF. V and J are TRBV19 and TRBJ2-5, with a possible D match to TRBD2 (5 bases). The CDR3 sequence is 14 residues long. CDR1 and CDR2 from the germline V gene are LNHDA and SQIVND (reference sequence). Trimming left V 2 bases short and J 1 base short, with 8 bases between.

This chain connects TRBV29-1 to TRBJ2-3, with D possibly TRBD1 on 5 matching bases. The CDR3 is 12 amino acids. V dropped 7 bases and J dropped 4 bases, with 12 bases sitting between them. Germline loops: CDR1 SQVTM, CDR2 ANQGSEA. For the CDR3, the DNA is TGCAGCGCCACCAGGGCGGCAGATACGCAGTATTTT. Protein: CSATRAADTQYF.

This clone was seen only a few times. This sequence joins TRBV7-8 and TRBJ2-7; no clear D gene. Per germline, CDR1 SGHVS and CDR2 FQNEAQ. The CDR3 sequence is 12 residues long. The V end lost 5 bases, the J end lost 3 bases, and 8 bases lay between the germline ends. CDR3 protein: CASSPRYYEQYF. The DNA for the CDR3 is TGTGCCAGCAGCCCCCGTTACTACGAGCAGTACTTC.

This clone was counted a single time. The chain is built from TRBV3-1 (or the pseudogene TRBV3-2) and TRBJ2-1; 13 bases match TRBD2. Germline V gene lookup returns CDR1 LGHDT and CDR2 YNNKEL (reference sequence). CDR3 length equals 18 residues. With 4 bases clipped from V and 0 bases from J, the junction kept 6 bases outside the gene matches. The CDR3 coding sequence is TGTGCCAGCAGCCCGACTAGCGGGGGGTCCCTCTCCTACAATGAGCAGTTCTTC. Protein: CASSPTSGGSLSYNEQFF.

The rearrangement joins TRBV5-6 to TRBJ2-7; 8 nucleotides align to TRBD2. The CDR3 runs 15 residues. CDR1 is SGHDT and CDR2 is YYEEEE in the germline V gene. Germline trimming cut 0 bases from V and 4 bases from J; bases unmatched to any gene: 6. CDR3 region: CASSLVTSGVYEQYF. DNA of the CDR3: TGTGCCAGCAGCTTGGTTACTAGCGGTGTGTACGAGCAGTACTTC.

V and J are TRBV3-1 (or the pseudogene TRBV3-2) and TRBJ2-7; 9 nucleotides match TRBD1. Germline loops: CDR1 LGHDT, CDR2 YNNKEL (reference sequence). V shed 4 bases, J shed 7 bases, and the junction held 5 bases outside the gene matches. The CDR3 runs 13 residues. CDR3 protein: CASSPGQGLEQYF. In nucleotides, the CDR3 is TGTGCCAGCAGCCCGGGACAGGGCTTGGAGCAGTACTTC.

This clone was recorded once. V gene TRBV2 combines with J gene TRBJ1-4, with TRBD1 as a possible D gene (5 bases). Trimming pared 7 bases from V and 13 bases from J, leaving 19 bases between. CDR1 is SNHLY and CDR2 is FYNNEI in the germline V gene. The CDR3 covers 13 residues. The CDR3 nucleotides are TGTGCCAGCACCATACCCCGGCTTCAGGGACTGTTTTTT. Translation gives CASTIPRLQGLFF.

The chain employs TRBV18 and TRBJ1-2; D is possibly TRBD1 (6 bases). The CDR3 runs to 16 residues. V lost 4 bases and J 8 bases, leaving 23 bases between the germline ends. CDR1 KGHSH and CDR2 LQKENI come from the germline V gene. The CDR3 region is CASSLQGPGAASGYTF. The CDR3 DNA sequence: TGTGCCAGCTCACTGCAGGGGCCGGGGGCGGCTAGCGGCTACACCTTC.

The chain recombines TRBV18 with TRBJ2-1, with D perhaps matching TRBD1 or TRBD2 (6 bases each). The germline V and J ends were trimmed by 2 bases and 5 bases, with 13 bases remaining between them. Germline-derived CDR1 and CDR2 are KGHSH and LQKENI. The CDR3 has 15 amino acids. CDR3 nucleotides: TGTGCCAGCTCACCATTGGGGGGCCTGGACAATGAGCAGTTCTTC. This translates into CASSPLGGLDNEQFF. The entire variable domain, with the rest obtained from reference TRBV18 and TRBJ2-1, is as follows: NAGVMQNPRHLVRRRGQEARLRCSPMKGHSHVYWYRQLPEEGLKFMVYLQKENIIDESGMPKERFSAEFPKEGPSILRIQQVVRGDSAAYFCASSPLGGLDNEQFFGPGTRLTVL.

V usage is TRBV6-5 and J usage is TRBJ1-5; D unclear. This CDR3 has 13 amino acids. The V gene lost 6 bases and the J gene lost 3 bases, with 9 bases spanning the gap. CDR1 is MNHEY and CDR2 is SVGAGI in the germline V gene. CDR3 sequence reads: CASRVEFNQPQHF. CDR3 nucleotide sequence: TGTGCCAGCAGAGTGGAATTCAATCAGCCCCAGCATTTT.

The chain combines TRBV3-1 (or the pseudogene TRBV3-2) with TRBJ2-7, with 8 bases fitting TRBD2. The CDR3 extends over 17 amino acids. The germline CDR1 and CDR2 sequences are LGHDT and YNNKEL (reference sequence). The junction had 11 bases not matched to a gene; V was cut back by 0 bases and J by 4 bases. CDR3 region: CASSQDPSGGAPYEQYF. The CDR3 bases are TGTGCCAGCAGCCAAGACCCCAGCGGGGGCGCCCCATACGAGCAGTACTTC.

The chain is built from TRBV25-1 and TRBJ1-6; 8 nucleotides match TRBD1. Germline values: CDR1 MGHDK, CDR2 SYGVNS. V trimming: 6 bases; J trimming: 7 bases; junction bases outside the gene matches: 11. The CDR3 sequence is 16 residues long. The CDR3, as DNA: TGTGCCAGCAGGAGGGGGACAGGACTAACAAATTCACCCCTCCACTTT. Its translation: CASRRGTGLTNSPLHF.

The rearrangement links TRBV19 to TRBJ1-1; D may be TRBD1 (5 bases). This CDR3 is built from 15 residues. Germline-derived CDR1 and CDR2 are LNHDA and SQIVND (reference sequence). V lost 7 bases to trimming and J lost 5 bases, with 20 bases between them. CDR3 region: CASNLPGIIWTEAFF. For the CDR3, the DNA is TGTGCCAGTAATCTGCCAGGGATAATTTGGACTGAAGCTTTCTTT. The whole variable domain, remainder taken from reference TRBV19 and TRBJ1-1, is DGGITQSPKYLFRKEGQNVTLSCEQNLNHDAMYWYRQDPGQGLRLIYYSQIVNDFQKGDIAEGYSVSREKKESFPLTVTSAQKNPTAFYLCASNLPGIIWTEAFFGQGTRLTVV.

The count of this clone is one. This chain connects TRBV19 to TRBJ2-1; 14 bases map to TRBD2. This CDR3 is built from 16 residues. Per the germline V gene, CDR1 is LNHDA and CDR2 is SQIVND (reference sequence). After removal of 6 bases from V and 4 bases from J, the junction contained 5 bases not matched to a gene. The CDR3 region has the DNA TGTGCCAGTAGGGGGACTAGCGGGGGCCTGTACAATGAGCAGTTCTTC. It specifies CASRGTSGGLYNEQFF. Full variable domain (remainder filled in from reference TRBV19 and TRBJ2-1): DGGITQSPKYLFRKEGQNVTLSCEQNLNHDAMYWYRQDPGQGLRLIYYSQIVNDFQKGDIAEGYSVSREKKESFPLTVTSAQKNPTAFYLCASRGTSGGLYNEQFFGPGTRLTVL.

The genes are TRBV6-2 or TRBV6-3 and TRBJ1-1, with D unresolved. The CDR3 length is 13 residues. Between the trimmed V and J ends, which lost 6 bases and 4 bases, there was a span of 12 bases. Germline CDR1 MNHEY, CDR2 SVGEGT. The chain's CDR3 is CASSPEASTEAFF. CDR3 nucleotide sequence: TGTGCCAGCAGCCCAGAGGCATCCACTGAAGCTTTCTTT.

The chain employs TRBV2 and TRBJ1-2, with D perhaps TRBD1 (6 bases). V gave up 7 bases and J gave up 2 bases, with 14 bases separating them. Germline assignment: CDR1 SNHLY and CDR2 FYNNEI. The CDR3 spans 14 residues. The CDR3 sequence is CASKRSQGNYGYTF. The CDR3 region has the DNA TGTGCCAGCAAACGGAGTCAGGGGAACTATGGCTACACCTTC.

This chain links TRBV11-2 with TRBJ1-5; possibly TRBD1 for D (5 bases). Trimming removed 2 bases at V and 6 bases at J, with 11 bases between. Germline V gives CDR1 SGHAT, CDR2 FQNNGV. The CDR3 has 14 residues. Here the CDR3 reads CASSLQGGGQPQHF. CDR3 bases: TGTGCCAGCAGCTTACAGGGCGGAGGTCAGCCCCAGCATTTT.

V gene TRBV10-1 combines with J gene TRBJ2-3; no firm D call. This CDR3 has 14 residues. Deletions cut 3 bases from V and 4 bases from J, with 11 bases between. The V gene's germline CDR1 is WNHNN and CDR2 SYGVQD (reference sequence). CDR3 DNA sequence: TGCGCCAGCAGTGATTCTTCAGCCTCAGATACGCAGTATTTT. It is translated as CASSDSSASDTQYF.

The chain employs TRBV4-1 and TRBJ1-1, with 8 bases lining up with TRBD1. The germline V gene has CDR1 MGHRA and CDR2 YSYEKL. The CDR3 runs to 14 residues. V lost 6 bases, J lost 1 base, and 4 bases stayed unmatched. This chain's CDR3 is CASSRDRTNTEAFF. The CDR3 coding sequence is TGCGCCAGCAGTCGGGACAGGACGAACACTGAAGCTTTCTTT.

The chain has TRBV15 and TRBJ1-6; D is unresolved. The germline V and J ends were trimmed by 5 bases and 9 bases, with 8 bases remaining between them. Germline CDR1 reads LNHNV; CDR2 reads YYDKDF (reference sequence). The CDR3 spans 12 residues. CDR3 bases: TGTGCCACCAGCGGAGGCGTTTCACCCCTCCACTTT. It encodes CATSGGVSPLHF.

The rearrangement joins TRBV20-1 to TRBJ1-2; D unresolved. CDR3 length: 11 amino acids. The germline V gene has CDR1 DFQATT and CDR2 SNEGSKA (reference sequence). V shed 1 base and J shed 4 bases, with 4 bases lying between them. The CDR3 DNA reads TGCAGTGCTAGAGTAGGCTATGGCTACACCTTC. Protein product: CSARVGYGYTF.

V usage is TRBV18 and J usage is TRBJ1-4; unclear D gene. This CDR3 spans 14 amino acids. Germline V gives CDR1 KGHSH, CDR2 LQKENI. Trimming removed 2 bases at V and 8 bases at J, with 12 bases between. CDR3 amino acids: CASSPGIGGEKLFF. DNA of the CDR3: TGTGCCAGCTCACCAGGGATCGGCGGAGAAAAACTGTTTTTT.

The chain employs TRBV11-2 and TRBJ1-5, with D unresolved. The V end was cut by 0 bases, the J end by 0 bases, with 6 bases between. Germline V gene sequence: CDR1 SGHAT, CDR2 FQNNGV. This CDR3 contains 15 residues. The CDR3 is CASSLDRHSNQPQHF. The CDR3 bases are TGTGCCAGCAGCTTAGACAGACATAGCAATCAGCCCCAGCATTTT.

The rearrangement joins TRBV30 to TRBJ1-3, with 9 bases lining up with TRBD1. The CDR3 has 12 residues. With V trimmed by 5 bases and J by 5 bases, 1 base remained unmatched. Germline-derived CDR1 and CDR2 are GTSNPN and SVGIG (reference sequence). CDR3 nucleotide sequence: TGTGCCTGGGGGACAGGGAGAAACACCATATATTTT. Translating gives CAWGTGRNTIYF.

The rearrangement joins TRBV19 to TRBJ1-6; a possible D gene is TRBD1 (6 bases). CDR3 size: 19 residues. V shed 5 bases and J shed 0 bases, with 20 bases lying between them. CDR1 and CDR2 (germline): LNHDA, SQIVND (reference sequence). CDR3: CASSPKGGQHSSYNSPLHF. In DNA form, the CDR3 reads TGTGCCAGTAGTCCGAAAGGGGGACAACATTCCTCCTATAATTCACCCCTCCACTTT.

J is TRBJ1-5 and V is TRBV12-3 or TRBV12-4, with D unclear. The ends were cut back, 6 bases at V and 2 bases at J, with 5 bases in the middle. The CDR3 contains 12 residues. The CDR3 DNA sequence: TGTGCCAGCAGGAGAGGCAATCAGCCCCAGCATTTT. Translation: CASRRGNQPQHF.

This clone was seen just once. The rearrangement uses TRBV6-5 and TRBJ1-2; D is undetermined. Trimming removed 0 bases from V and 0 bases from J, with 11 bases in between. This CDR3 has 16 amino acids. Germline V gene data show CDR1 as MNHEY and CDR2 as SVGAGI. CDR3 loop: CASSYSMTPANYGYTF. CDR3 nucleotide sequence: TGTGCCAGCAGTTACTCGATGACACCCGCTAACTATGGCTACACCTTC.

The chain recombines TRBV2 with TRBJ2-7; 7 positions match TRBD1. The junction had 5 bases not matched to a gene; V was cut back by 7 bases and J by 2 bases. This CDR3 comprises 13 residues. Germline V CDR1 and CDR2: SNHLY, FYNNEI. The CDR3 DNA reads TGTGCCAGCAAAACAGGGGCAGCCTACGAGCAGTACTTC. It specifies CASKTGAAYEQYF.

This chain's CDR3 is CASSVGPREGTGNTIYF. The CDR3 DNA follows: TGTGCCAGCAGCGTAGGACCGCGAGAGGGCACTGGAAACACCATATATTTT. The gene calls are TRBV9 and TRBJ1-3; D call uncertain. CDR3 size: 17 residues. CDR1 and CDR2 (germline): SGDLS, YYNGEE. Trimming pared 0 bases from V and 2 bases from J, leaving 15 bases between.